This T cell receptor (beta chain) stems from a study of graft-versus-host responses after intestinal transplantation (dated by TCRdb to the early 2020s). Study-wide context: The transplants that recipients got were multivisceral, liver-intestinal, or isolated intestinal. Every recipient was given anti-thymocyte globulin induction, followed by about three years of maintenance tacrolimus and steroids. After intestinal transplantation, graft-versus-host and host-versus-graft alloreactive T cell clones in the graft, circulation and bone marrow were tracked using bulk TCR-beta CDR3 sequencing. To identify alloreactive clones, pre-transplant mixed lymphocyte reaction products were sequenced and then compared with unstimulated pre-transplant donor and recipient T cells. A cohort of some 24 intestinal transplant recipients, including one retransplant, was enrolled, and a few patients lacking pretransplant specimens were excluded. Donor T cell macrochimerism was defined as a peak of at least 4% donor T cells among recipient peripheral blood mononuclear cells. Instead of going to the commercial service, samples from a few later patients were sequenced in-house on an Illumina MiSeq and processed with MiXCR.

What the authors observed across the whole study: In the allografts of patients with donor T cell macrochimerism, GvH to HvG T cell clonal ratios were high. GvH clones were detected in recipient bone marrow, and some of these GvH clones were observed earlier in ileal mucosa or blood, consistent with an intestinal mucosal origin. The relatively low number and heterogeneity of intestinal transplant patients limited the conclusions. Early after transplant, peak levels of circulating GvH clones were found to be associated with declines in HvG clones.

CDR1 is given as MNHEY and CDR2 as SMNVEV, both from the germline V gene (reference sequence). Here V drops 4 bases and J drops 4 bases, and the junction holds 5 bases not matched to any gene. The cysteine opens and the phenylalanine closes a CDR3 of 14 amino acids. Only the CDR3 DNA stays, 42 bases, in frame from base 1. As for this clone: Its antigen is not yet known. Within one base of it there is no much larger clone, and no base qualities were kept.

The intended sense of this specimen's time point label: cells obtained before transplantation from donor or recipient. CD3+CD4+ and CD3+CD8+ populations were FACS-sorted from unstimulated pre-transplant donor and recipient cells taken from spleen or lymph nodes. The library was obtained by the immunoSEQ multiplex PCR assay. In most patients, genomic DNA was isolated using the Qiagen DNeasy Blood and Tissue Kit and sent frozen to Adaptive Biotechnologies for TCR sequencing. High-throughput TCR-beta CDR3 sequencing of genomic DNA from most patients was performed by Adaptive Biotechnologies. Concerning the study's data processing: Adaptive's ImmunoSEQ software supplied the TCR sequencing data for 18 patients, while MiXCR and VDJtools were used to process three other patients. CD4 versus CD8 sorting errors were corrected by removing sequences found in both subsets at a frequency ratio below 5:1. CDR3 nucleotide sequences shared by donor and recipient were removed because the origin of these sequences could not be assigned. At least 2-fold expansion over unstimulated cells and a minimum CFSE-low frequency of 0.002% (template counts) or 0.001% (read counts) were required for clones to be classified as alloreactive. Mappable clones were those detected in sequenced pre-transplant spleen, lymph node, or MLR CFSE-low populations of the donor or recipient. Cumulative frequency of alloreactive clones was calculated as a percentage of all sequences weighted by copy number. TCRdb provides this immuneACCESS table in a form limited to in-frame rearrangements. Some clones are lacking; in checked studies, under half of them reflect an unresolved V gene, and why the rest are absent is not known. V and J calls and clone size come straight from that table; D and trimming were deduced from the DNA. In all, the sample holds about 85,000 clones, and approximately 90% of those were seen once. The top ten hold 7.6% of the sample.

This TCR was recovered from a human donor who was the organ donor for an intestinal transplant. The sample consisted of unstimulated CD8+ T cells sorted from spleen or lymph node cells, taken before transplant. Here the chain combines TRBV27 and TRBJ2-5; the junction holds 8 bases that match TRBD2. The sequenced DNA: TGTGCCAGCAGTTGGGTTGCGGGAGGAGAGACCCAGTACTTC. It is translated as CASSWVAGGETQYF.